The 26 T cell receptor beta chains in this list originate from one sample, sequenced in a study of blood T cell repertoires in COVID-19 (dated by TCRdb to 2020 to 2022). Libraries were made using the immunoSEQ multiplex PCR assay. TCRdb stores this immuneACCESS table with in-frame sequences only. Part of the clones is absent; in the studies checked, under half of the shortfall reflects unresolved V genes, and no reason is known for the rest. The sample contains 450,000 to 500,000 clones, 87% of them found a single time. The ten largest clones add up to under 0.85% of the sample. The sequenced material came from PBMCs or T cells enriched from blood (not recorded which). These receptor sequences come from a woman aged 18-29 years who had recovered from COVID-19.

This chain joins TRBV6-5 and TRBJ1-1, with 9 bases fitting TRBD1. With 6 bases clipped from V and 4 bases from J, the junction kept 9 bases outside the gene matches. There are 15 residues in the CDR3. CDR1 and CDR2 (germline): MNHEY, SVGAGI. This CDR3 reads CASRSGTGSSTEAFF. CDR3 nucleotide sequence: TGTGCCAGCAGGAGCGGGACAGGGAGCAGCACTGAAGCTTTCTTT.

The rearrangement links TRBV3-1 (or the pseudogene TRBV3-2) to TRBJ1-2; 8 positions agree with TRBD1. Trimming cost V 2 bases and J 4 bases; bases outside gene matches: 6. This CDR3 region has 15 residues. Germline lookup yields CDR1 LGHDT and CDR2 YNNKEL (reference sequence). DNA of the CDR3: TGTGCCAGCAGCCAATCAGGGGGCTGGGGCTATGGCTACACCTTC. The encoded protein is CASSQSGGWGYGYTF.

This chain uses TRBV27 with TRBJ1-1, with D unresolved. CDR3 length: 16 amino acids. The V end was cut by 4 bases, the J end by 0 bases, with 15 bases between. The germline V gene encodes CDR1 MNHEY and CDR2 SMNVEV (reference sequence). The DNA of the CDR3 is TGTGCCAGCAGTTCCCCCTTTTCGGGGATGAACACTGAAGCTTTCTTT. Translating it yields CASSSPFSGMNTEAFF.

Notes on this clone: The junction does not match germline at one end; this may be a read error. In nucleotides, the CDR3 is TGTGCCAGCAGCCGAACGACTTCCGTCTTC. It translates to CASSRTTSVF. This chain links TRBV12-3 or TRBV12-4 with TRBJ2-1; D remains unclear. The CDR3 has 10 residues.

The chain is built from TRBV9 and TRBJ2-3, with 12 bases that match TRBD2. The CDR3 sequence is 21 residues long. Per germline, CDR1 SGDLS and CDR2 YYNGEE. J was trimmed by 3 bases and V by 1 base; bases with no gene match: 18. CDR3: CASSVPHQPATSGGGTDTQYF. CDR3 nucleotides: TGTGCCAGCAGCGTACCGCACCAACCTGCGACTAGCGGGGGAGGTACAGATACGCAGTATTTT. Complete variable domain (other parts from reference TRBV9 and TRBJ2-3): DSGVTQTPKHLITATGQRVTLRCSPRSGDLSVYWYQQSLDQGLQFLIQYYNGEERAKGNILERFSAQQFPDLHSELNLSSLELGDSALYFCASSVPHQPATSGGGTDTQYFGPGTRLTVL.

This rearrangement joins TRBV7-9 to TRBJ2-7; 10 bases are a match to TRBD1. The CDR3 length is 14 residues. The germline gives CDR1 SEHNR, CDR2 FQNEAQ (reference sequence). The V and J ends lost 5 bases and 3 bases, in that order; junction bases with no gene match: 4. This CDR3 is CASSRWDRGYEQYF. The CDR3 DNA reads TGTGCCAGCAGCCGCTGGGACAGGGGCTACGAGCAGTACTTC.

The chain joins TRBV10-3 to TRBJ1-3, with D hard to call. CDR1 ENHRY and CDR2 SYGVKD come from the germline V gene. Between the trimmed V and J ends, which lost 11 bases and 3 bases, there was a span of 14 bases. The length of the CDR3 is 13 residues. The CDR3 DNA sequence: TGTGCCTCTAAGGAGGGAGATGGAAACACCATATATTTT. Residues: CASKEGDGNTIYF.

The V call is TRBV18, the J call TRBJ1-2; TRBD1 is a possible D gene (5 bases). V lost 2 bases to trimming and J lost 4 bases, with 14 bases between them. This CDR3 has 15 amino acids. Germline V gives CDR1 KGHSH, CDR2 LQKENI. CDR3 loop: CASSPSSGNGYGYTF. CDR3 coding DNA: TGTGCCAGCTCACCATCTTCAGGGAATGGCTATGGCTACACCTTC.

The V and J genes are TRBV5-4 and TRBJ1-2; no definite D call. Germline CDR1 is SGHNT and CDR2 is YYREEE (reference sequence). This CDR3 region has 11 residues. The ends were cut back, 0 bases at V and 7 bases at J, with 4 bases in the middle. Written as DNA, the CDR3 is TGTGCCAGCAGCTTGGAACTTGGCTACACCTTC. Its translation is CASSLELGYTF.

The gene calls are TRBV28 and TRBJ2-1, with a tentative D call TRBD1 (7 bases). The V and J ends lost 3 bases and 7 bases respectively, with 16 bases between them. CDR1 and CDR2 from the germline V gene are MDHEN and SYDVKM. The CDR3 is 15 residues long. The CDR3 nucleotides read TGTGCCAGCAGTTTCAGGGGGGAATCAGTGAATGAGCAGTTCTTC. It codes for CASSFRGESVNEQFF.

This sequence joins TRBV3-1 (or the pseudogene TRBV3-2) and TRBJ2-7, with 11 positions matching TRBD1. V shed 1 base and J 6 bases; nucleotides not matched to a gene: 2. CDR1 and CDR2 from the germline V gene are LGHDT and YNNKEL (reference sequence). CDR3 length equals 14 residues. In DNA, the CDR3 is TGTGCCAGCAGCCAAGTAGGGACAGGGGGCGAGCAGTACTTC. Translated, it gives CASSQVGTGGEQYF.

The genes are TRBV5-1 and TRBJ1-1, with D tentatively TRBD1 (5 bases). This CDR3 spans 13 amino acids. Germline lookup yields CDR1 SGHRS and CDR2 YFSETQ. V gave up 2 bases and J gave up 3 bases, with 8 bases separating them. CDR3 sequence (DNA): TGCGCCAGCAGCTTACGACAGTACACTGAAGCTTTCTTT. Amino acids: CASSLRQYTEAFF.

The genes are TRBV6-5 and TRBJ2-7; 8 bases are shared with TRBD1. Germline loops: CDR1 MNHEY, CDR2 SVGAGI. J lost 7 bases, V lost 3 bases, and 8 bases had no gene match. The CDR3 has 14 residues. For the CDR3, the DNA is TGTGCCAGCAGTTATTTGGACAGGGTGGGGGAGCAGTACTTC. It translates to CASSYLDRVGEQYF.

The chain couples TRBV27 to TRBJ2-7, with D possibly matching TRBD2 (5 bases). The CDR3 consists of 13 residues. Germline V lookup: CDR1 MNHEY, CDR2 SMNVEV (reference sequence). V was shortened by 2 bases and J by 5 bases, with 10 bases between the two germline ends. CDR3 sequence (DNA): TGTGCCAGCAGTTTAGGAGGCCCCAACGAGCAGTACTTC. As protein: CASSLGGPNEQYF.

V and J are TRBV3-1 (or the pseudogene TRBV3-2) and TRBJ2-7, with D tentatively TRBD2 (7 bases). Per the germline V gene, CDR1 is LGHDT and CDR2 is YNNKEL (reference sequence). V was cut by 3 bases and J by 6 bases, with 9 bases left in between. This CDR3 has 12 residues. Written as DNA, the CDR3 is TGTGCCAGCAGCCAGGGAGGGGGCGAGCAGTACTTC. This encodes CASSQGGGEQYF.

This rearrangement joins TRBV5-6 to TRBJ2-6; D ambiguous. This CDR3 comprises 14 residues. CDR1 and CDR2 (germline): SGHDT, YYEEEE. The V gene lost 6 bases and the J gene lost 3 bases, with 10 bases spanning the gap. The CDR3 sequence is CASTRVYGANVLTF. Written as DNA, the CDR3 is TGTGCCAGCACCCGGGTCTATGGGGCCAACGTCCTGACTTTC.

The chain has TRBV7-2 and TRBJ2-2, with a tentative D call TRBD2 (6 bases). The germline V gene has CDR1 SGHTA and CDR2 FQGNSA. This CDR3 has 16 amino acids. V was clipped by 7 bases and J by 0 bases, with 15 bases between them. This CDR3 reads CASTLMGGANTGELFF. CDR3 nucleotides: TGTGCCAGCACCTTGATGGGCGGGGCGAACACCGGGGAGCTGTTTTTT.

The chain recombines TRBV3-1 (or the pseudogene TRBV3-2) with TRBJ1-1, with a tentative D call TRBD1 (5 bases). The germline V gene encodes CDR1 LGHDT and CDR2 YNNKEL (reference sequence). The length of the CDR3 is 13 residues. Trimming left V 1 base short and J 3 bases short, with 6 bases between. The DNA of the CDR3 is TGTGCCAGCAGCCAAGTACAGGACACTGAAGCTTTCTTT. Translation: CASSQVQDTEAFF.

There are a few counts of this clone. The gene calls are TRBV21-1 and TRBJ1-2. TRBV21-1 is labeled a pseudogene. CDR3 length equals 14 residues. The CDR3 sequence is CASSMWGVTFGYTF. The CDR3, as DNA: TGTGCCAGCAGCATGTGGGGGGTTACATTTGGCTACACCTTC.

The genes are TRBV5-1 and TRBJ2-3, with 8 bases that match TRBD1. The CDR3 is 14 residues long. V shed 1 base, J shed 6 bases, and the junction held 4 bases outside the gene matches. Germline CDR1 is SGHRS and CDR2 is YFSETQ. The CDR3 nucleotides read TGCGCCAGCAGCTTGAGGGACAGGTCGGATACGCAGTATTTT. It codes for CASSLRDRSDTQYF.

The chain is built from TRBV19 and TRBJ1-5; a possible D gene is TRBD1 (6 bases). CDR1 and CDR2 (germline): LNHDA, SQIVND (reference sequence). The CDR3 consists of 13 residues. V lost 4 bases and J lost 7, with 11 bases in between. The CDR3 loop reads CASSTGVRQPQHF. The CDR3 nucleotides are TGTGCCAGTAGTACAGGGGTTCGACAGCCCCAGCATTTT.

This chain connects TRBV19 to TRBJ2-3; D possibly corresponds to TRBD1 (6 bases). Germline V gene data show CDR1 as LNHDA and CDR2 as SQIVND (reference sequence). V lost 1 base, J lost 4 bases, and 6 bases lay in between. This CDR3 comprises 13 residues. The CDR3 region has the DNA TGTGCCAGTAGTATAGGACAGGCAGATACGCAGTATTTT. It specifies CASSIGQADTQYF. The whole variable domain, filled in from reference TRBV19 and TRBJ2-3, reads DGGITQSPKYLFRKEGQNVTLSCEQNLNHDAMYWYRQDPGQGLRLIYYSQIVNDFQKGDIAEGYSVSREKKESFPLTVTSAQKNPTAFYLCASSIGQADTQYFGPGTRLTVL.

This sequence joins TRBV5-5 and TRBJ2-2, with 10 positions matching TRBD1. Germline V gene sequence: CDR1 SGHKS, CDR2 YYEKEE (reference sequence). The CDR3 has 18 amino acids. The V segment lost 4 bases and the J segment 3 bases; nucleotides outside the gene matches: 12. This chain's CDR3 is CASSLDGQGGWDTGELFF. CDR3 in DNA: TGTGCCAGCAGCCTCGACGGACAGGGGGGATGGGACACCGGGGAGCTGTTTTTT.

The chain carries TRBV21-1 and TRBJ1-1. TRBV21-1 represents a pseudogene. This CDR3 comprises 15 residues. This CDR3 reads CASSKDPGGGTEAFF. CDR3 DNA: TGTGCCAGCAGCAAGGATCCGGGGGGTGGTACTGAAGCTTTCTTT.

The chain uses TRBV19 and TRBJ2-1; D is possibly TRBD1 (6 bases). The CDR3 has 14 residues. Germline V CDR1 and CDR2: LNHDA, SQIVND (reference sequence). Trimming removed 2 bases at V and 5 bases at J, with 10 bases between. The CDR3 sequence is CASSIRSGDNEQFF. As DNA, the CDR3 is TGTGCCAGTAGTATAAGATCAGGGGACAATGAGCAGTTCTTC.

In its sample, this clone was seen once. The chain employs TRBV7-8 and TRBJ2-3; no reliable D call. Germline CDR1 and CDR2: SGHVS and FQNEAQ. Trimming left V 1 base short and J 3 bases short, with 8 bases between. The CDR3 covers 14 residues. CDR3 residues: CASSLEATTDTQYF. In nucleotides, the CDR3 is TGTGCCAGCAGCTTAGAAGCGACTACAGATACGCAGTATTTT.